This T cell receptor beta chain was obtained from a study of cytomegalovirus exposure and HLA in healthy donors (TCRdb year 2017). General notes on the study: An earlier analysis of under 600 of the donors reported approximately 270 Gb of sequence data and 117 million unique TCR beta sequences from 150 million to 200 million T cells. About 310 gigabases of sequencing data and roughly 90 million unique TCR sequences were included in an early release covering 550 to 650 HLA-typed donors. The genetic ancestry cluster associated with self-reported Caucasian donors included around four fifths of the roughly 400 genotyped donors. The study aimed to test whether cataloging public T cell receptors could reveal signatures of past pathogen exposure. The study used immunosequencing to profile the T cell repertoires of more than 650 subjects and linked those repertoires to cytomegalovirus serostatus. Besides the first cohort of 666 subjects, a separate validation cohort made up of 120 different subjects was used. The study combined high-throughput TCR immunosequencing, statistical association of individual TCRs with disease status, and machine learning to predict cytomegalovirus infection status. In a later analysis, previously published TCR beta repertoires from several hundred donors were re-analyzed and high-resolution HLA genotyping was added so that TCR occurrence patterns could be studied. Rather than drawing on any new phenotypic data, the later analysis identified candidate immune exposures from TCR beta sequences and the way those sequences occurred across donors. In an earlier analysis of 550 to 700 of the donors, high-throughput TCR beta sequencing was used to judge whether each TCR beta V gene segment behaved as functional or pseudogenic. Donor age, sex, ethnicity and CMV serostatus were collected together with the repertoire data. In a later genetic analysis, genome-wide SNP genotypes for about 55% of the roughly 700 donors were used, and that subset was treated as a discovery cohort. All discovery cohort repertoires had been generated using a single sequencing platform. Both class I and class II loci were covered by HLA typing, at four-digit resolution. Typing coverage varied by locus: roughly 620-640 donors for A, B, C, DRB1 and DQB1; approximately 520 for DQA1; about 600 for DPA1; roughly 450 for DPB1. Roughly 5 DR-DQ haplotypes were handled as single units for association and clustering, since linkage in the cohort was strong. Among some 400 genotyped donors of the cohort, an average of roughly 230,000 unique TCR beta nucleotide sequences was sequenced per donor, of which about 20% were non-productive. Overall study results and their limits: A total of fewer than 200 TCR beta chains were listed by the study as associated with cytomegalovirus. A later analysis associated 16,951 TCR beta sequences with specific HLA alleles at a false discovery rate of 0.05. The classifier was reported to diagnose cytomegalovirus status with high specificity and sensitivity in both the original and validation cohorts. Because HLA typing was missing for some donors at each locus, association tests included only the typed subset. Strong co-occurrence of HLA alleles, especially DR and DQ, made assigning TCR associations to individual alleles difficult. In a later analysis, most CMV-associated TCR beta chains were found to appear HLA-restricted, with HLA associations seemingly driven largely by CMV exposure. According to a later genetic analysis, donors in an Asian-associated ancestry cluster had fewer N-insertions in productive TCRs than the roughly 700-donor mean. An association between a missense DCLRE1C variant and V-gene and J-gene trimming of TCR beta chains was found in a later genetic analysis and replicated in an independent cohort. In an earlier analysis of 587 of the donors, most TCR beta V segments were observed in productive rearrangements about 87% or about 30% of the time, broadly matching IMGT annotations. Most TCR sequences were seen in very few donors, while some public TCRs were found in many individuals. According to a later analysis, TCR association rates differed among HLA loci, with DRB1 alleles showing the most associated TCRs and HLA-C alleles showing the fewest. Linkage disequilibrium might explain the correlated functional status among segregating V segments, but an unknown experimental factor could not be excluded. A later analysis found that HLA-associated TCR beta chains were more clonally expanded and had lower generation probabilities than equally common non-associated chains. In vitro tests confirmed that three of the cytomegalovirus-associated TCR beta chains recognize cytomegalovirus antigens. Several of the top co-occurrence clusters appeared to be linked to parvovirus B19, influenza, CMV and Epstein-Barr virus, according to a later analysis. The only immune exposure information available for the cohort was CMV serostatus. Some IMGT-functional V segments, including TRBV6-2 and TRBV6-3, could not be distinguished by the 87-base-pair reads and were therefore excluded. The presence/absence analyses assumed that sequencing depth was roughly uniform across donors, and that assumption may not be true. The authors suggested that the approach could potentially be extended to other disease states and immunological phenotypes. The cohort was sequenced for TCR beta chains only, and without alpha or paired-chain data the features that could be detected were limited. A further reported finding was that TCR beta sequences accurately predicted the HLA-A and HLA-B alleles for most subjects in the first cohort. A group of highly shared sequence variants was considered likely to be a technical artifact of the sequencing pipeline. The earlier analysis of 450 to 700 of the donors excluded 15 to 20 rarely observed V segments, including chromosome 9 orphons, because counts were too low.

Library preparation used the immunoSEQ multiplex PCR assay. For the multiplex PCR, a mixture combining 60 forward primers for TCR Vbeta segments and 13 reverse primers for TCR Jbeta segments was used. Amplification of the CDR3 region of rearranged TCR beta genes was performed with a multiplex PCR assay on genomic DNA. On the Illumina HiSeq System, the amplified TCR beta libraries were sequenced as 87-base-pair reads. The paper's processing steps were these. Across the roughly 640 repertoires, a later analysis counted about 81 million unique TCR beta chains, roughly 11 million of which were shared by at least two donors. To remove PCR and sequencing errors, raw reads were error-corrected and collapsed into unique sequences using a nearest-neighbor algorithm that merged closely related sequences. Alignment of CDR3 sequences to IMGT reference sequences was used to assign V, D and J gene segments. For a sequence to be retained, at least a six-nucleotide match to both a V gene segment and a J gene segment was required. A rearrangement counted as productive if the CDR3 had no stop codons and remained in frame with V and J, and every other rearrangement counted as non-productive. Following IMGT convention, CDR3 was defined as the stretch from the second conserved V-encoded cysteine up to the conserved J-encoded phenylalanine. Sequences without an unambiguous match to a single V gene segment were excluded from the earlier analysis of approximately 600 of the donors. In an earlier analysis of more than 500 of the donors, a V segment was called functional when productive rearrangements were above 56.7%, and segregating when the standard deviation between donors exceeded 5%. A statistical classification framework was built to diagnose cytomegalovirus status from the catalog of TCR beta chain sequences. V and J gene assignment, in a later analysis, came from comparing TCR nucleotide sequences with IMGT/GENE-DB human TR gene sequences. Using the TCRdist pipeline, a later analysis assigned CDR3 sequences along with most-parsimonious VDJ recombination scenarios. In a later analysis, each TCR beta chain was defined by its CDR3 amino acid sequence together with its V-gene family, and reads lacking a unique V-gene family were excluded. To address suspected cross-contamination and a sequencing artifact, a later analysis removed some 620 highly shared, low-generation-probability nucleotide sequences. A later analysis calculated a clonal expansion index for each public chain from normalized within-repertoire ranks of inferred template counts. Generation probabilities in a later analysis came from a VDJ recombination model fitted to out-of-frame rearrangements, and those results were checked against IGoR. A later analysis scored TCR-TCR, TCR-HLA and TCR-CMV co-occurrence with hypergeometric tests, applying a repertoire-size bias correction to TCR pairs. False discovery rates were estimated in a later analysis by permuting HLA or CMV assignments 20 times. In a later analysis, co-occurring TCRs were grouped with DBSCAN, and TCRdist sequence similarity was added when clustering was performed within HLA-allele-positive subsets. Co-occurrence clustering excluded repertoires with fewer than 30,000 or more than 120,000 public chains, plus five with anomalous nucleotide sharing. TCRdb's version of the immuneACCESS table is confined to in-frame rearrangements and falls short of the full clone set. An unresolved V gene accounts for under half of the shortfall where checked; the remainder is of unknown origin. V and J calls and clone size are copied from that table; D and trimming were computed from the DNA. The sample table gives 140,000 to 150,000 clones. Around 1.5% of the sample is taken by the ten largest.

At the junction V is shortened by 5 bases and J by 13 bases; bases outside the gene matches: 12. The germline V gene specifies SGHTA as CDR1 and FQGTGA as CDR2. Measured from the cysteine to the phenylalanine, the CDR3 is 14 residues long. Just the 42-base CDR3 DNA is kept, in frame starting at base 1. Details on this clone: Its antigen is currently not known.

In total, around 600 healthy bone marrow donors made up the cohort. At the time of sampling, every cohort member was nominally healthy, though immune exposures that went unrecorded were likely present. The donor was CMV seronegative and belonged to the group of several hundred seronegative cohort members. Each donor provided a peripheral blood sample, and peripheral blood mononuclear cells were used for TCR beta sequencing. Genomic DNA was extracted from the blood cell samples with the Qiagen DNeasy Blood Extraction Kit. The specimen sequenced was PBMCs. This sequence was found in a woman in her forties or fifties in good health and CMV-seronegative. Rearrangement joined TRBV7-3 to TRBJ1-1; 11 central bases correspond to TRBD1. The DNA reads as follows: TGTGCCAGCAGCCCCATTTCCGGGACAGGGGGAGATTTCTTT. Its protein reads: CASSPISGTGGDFF.